These 16 T cell receptor beta chains were all obtained from the same sample, sequenced in a study of cytomegalovirus exposure and HLA in healthy donors. Vbeta (60) and Jbeta (13) primers were used in the PCR. Profiled with immunoSEQ multiplex PCR; TCRdb holds only in-frame clones, not every one. The table shows 150,000 to 200,000 clones, with roughly nine tenths occurring only once. The sequenced sample consisted of PBMCs. The receptors here all came from a girl in the first two years of life in good health and CMV-seronegative.

The CDR3: CASGSQGQVGGYTF. CDR3 sequence (DNA): TGTGCTAGTGGTTCTCAGGGACAGGTGGGTGGCTACACCTTC. This chain connects TRBV12-5 to TRBJ1-2; 8 bases agree with TRBD1. V shed 4 bases and J 7 bases; nucleotides not matched to a gene: 8. This CDR3 spans 14 amino acids. Looked up from germline, CDR1 is LGHNT and CDR2 is FRNRAP.

The chain employs TRBV14 and TRBJ2-7; the match to TRBD1 covers 7 bases. The germline V gene has CDR1 SGHDN and CDR2 FVKESK. V was clipped by 4 bases and J by 1 base; unmatched bases: 10. This CDR3 is 16 amino acids long. The CDR3 DNA is TGTGCCAGCAGCCTCAGGGACAGCCCATATTCCTACGAGCAGTACTTC. Its protein is CASSLRDSPYSYEQYF. Together with reference TRBV14 and TRBJ2-7, the CDR3 gives the full variable domain: EAGVTQFPSHSVIEKGQTVTLRCDPISGHDNLYWYRRVMGKEIKFLLHFVKESKQDESGMPNNRFLAERTGGTYSTLKVQPAELEDSGVYFCASSLRDSPYSYEQYFGPGTRLTVT.

The chain uses TRBV6-1 and TRBJ2-3, with D hard to call. The germline V and J ends were trimmed by 4 bases and 1 base, with 12 bases remaining between them. Germline values: CDR1 MNHNS, CDR2 SASEGT. The CDR3 length is 15 residues. The CDR3 DNA follows: TGTGCCAGCAGTGTCTTGAGCCCTCGCACAGATACGCAGTATTTT. This sequence encodes CASSVLSPRTDTQYF.

This clone was recorded once. This chain uses TRBV6-1 with TRBJ1-2; TRBD1 aligns across 8 bases. This CDR3 has 17 residues. The V and J ends lost 3 bases and 4 bases, in that order; junction bases with no gene match: 13. Germline lookup yields CDR1 MNHNS and CDR2 SASEGT. Written as DNA, the CDR3 is TGTGCCAGCAGTGAGAACCCCTCCGGGACAGGCGGCTATGGCTACACCTTC. Translating it yields CASSENPSGTGGYGYTF.

The J gene is TRBJ2-1, the V gene TRBV19; TRBD2 matches at 12 bases. Germline V lookup: CDR1 LNHDA, CDR2 SQIVND (reference sequence). The J segment lost 5 bases and the V segment lost 2 bases, leaving 1 base of the junction unmatched. The CDR3 has 15 residues. The CDR3 DNA is TGTGCCAGTAGTATACGACTAGCGGGAGACAATGAGCAGTTCTTC. Translation: CASSIRLAGDNEQFF.

This clone is a singleton in its sample. This chain connects TRBV4-2 to TRBJ2-7, with TRBD2 matching over 10 bases. Germline-derived CDR1 and CDR2 are LGHNA and YNFKEQ. The V and J ends lost 2 bases and 6 bases, in that order; junction bases with no gene match: 7. The CDR3 sequence is 15 residues long. The DNA of the CDR3 is TGTGCCAGCAGCCAAATTACAGCGGGGGGGAGCGAGCAGTACTTC. The encoded protein is CASSQITAGGSEQYF.

The gene calls are TRBV6-5 and TRBJ1-4; unclear D gene. Trimming removed 4 bases at V and 5 bases at J, with 14 bases between. Germline V CDR1 and CDR2: MNHEY, SVGAGI. The CDR3 is made up of 15 amino acids. CDR3 region: CASSSEGAGNEKLFF. In DNA form, the CDR3 reads TGTGCCAGCAGTTCGGAGGGCGCTGGGAATGAAAAACTGTTTTTT.

This sequence joins TRBV29-1 and TRBJ1-3, with a possible D match to TRBD1 (6 bases). This CDR3 has 13 amino acids. Between the trimmed V and J ends, which lost 5 bases and 2 bases, there was a span of 10 bases. In germline, CDR1 is SQVTM, CDR2 ANQGSEA. The CDR3 here is CSVQGLAGNTIYF. For the CDR3, the DNA is TGCAGCGTTCAGGGGCTTGCTGGAAACACCATATATTTT.

The V gene is TRBV27, the J gene TRBJ1-5; no definite D call. From germline, CDR1 is MNHEY and CDR2 SMNVEV (reference sequence). V gave up 0 bases and J gave up 6 bases, with 15 bases separating them. The CDR3 length is 16 residues. In nucleotides, the CDR3 is TGTGCCAGCAGTTTATCGAACAGTCAGTTCCCTCAGCCCCAGCATTTT. It translates to CASSLSNSQFPQPQHF.

The CDR3: CASSYNPYGWAEQFF. The CDR3 DNA reads TGTGCCAGCAGTTATAACCCCTATGGTTGGGCTGAGCAGTTCTTC. The chain combines TRBV6-5 with TRBJ2-1, with D unresolved. The CDR3 is 15 residues long. Germline loops: CDR1 MNHEY, CDR2 SVGAGI. V was cut by 3 bases and J by 9 bases, with 18 bases left in between.

The chain employs TRBV5-8 and TRBJ1-2; unclear D gene. Germline assignment: CDR1 SGHTS and CDR2 YDEGEE. V was pared by 4 bases and J by 3 bases, with 13 bases between. The CDR3 spans 14 residues. The CDR3 sequence is CASSRTGDHYGYTF. The CDR3 coding sequence is TGTGCCAGCAGCAGGACCGGGGATCACTATGGCTACACCTTC.

This chain joins TRBV27 and TRBJ1-1; D may be TRBD1 (5 bases). Per the germline V gene, CDR1 is MNHEY and CDR2 is SMNVEV (reference sequence). V was cut by 2 bases and J by 4 bases, with 14 bases left in between. The CDR3 sequence is 15 residues long. The CDR3, as DNA: TGTGCCAGCAGTTTAGATCCTTGGGGGGGCACTGAAGCTTTCTTT. Amino acids: CASSLDPWGGTEAFF.

V usage is TRBV10-3 and J usage is TRBJ2-1; possibly TRBD2 for D (5 bases). This CDR3 is 16 amino acids long. The V end lost 3 bases, the J end lost 8 bases, and 20 bases lay between the germline ends. The germline V gene encodes CDR1 ENHRY and CDR2 SYGVKD. The CDR3 region has the DNA TGTGCCATCAGTGATTCAGGACTTCCGTTTGGGGATGAGCAGTTCTTC. This gives the protein CAISDSGLPFGDEQFF.

CDR3 amino acids: CASSLNSNYGYTF. Written as DNA, the CDR3 is TGTGCCAGCAGCTTGAACAGTAACTATGGCTACACCTTC. The chain employs TRBV5-4 and TRBJ1-2, with unresolved D. V was trimmed by 1 base and J by 1 base, leaving 5 bases between them. The germline V gene has CDR1 SGHNT and CDR2 YYREEE (reference sequence). This CDR3 region has 13 residues.

This clone appeared a single time. This chain joins TRBV7-2 and TRBJ2-1, with D tentatively TRBD2 (6 bases). The germline V gene has CDR1 SGHTA and CDR2 FQGNSA. This CDR3 is 16 amino acids long. V was cut by 2 bases and J by 7 bases, with 18 bases left in between. Written as DNA, the CDR3 is TGTGCCAGCAGCTTATCCCCGGGAGTCGGGGGAAATGAGCAGTTCTTC. The encoded protein is CASSLSPGVGGNEQFF.

The rearrangement uses TRBV6-1 and TRBJ1-2; D is unclear. The CDR3 has 15 amino acids. Germline assignment: CDR1 MNHNS and CDR2 SASEGT. V lost 4 bases, J lost 1 base, and 13 bases lay in between. The CDR3, as DNA: TGTGCCAGCAGTGCTTTTCGAGCGATTAACTATGGCTACACCTTC. This gives the protein CASSAFRAINYGYTF.